The clone carrying this TCR beta chain was detected once. The data originate from a study of CD8 T cells in Susac syndrome. With random hexamers, reverse transcription was performed on about 0.45 to 1 ug of RNA. TCRdb passed the immunoSEQ multiplex PCR reads through MiXCR, listing each CDR3 protein once. The sample has tens of thousands of distinct CDR3 sequences, 93% seen once. Germline V gives CDR1 PRHDT, CDR2 FYEKMQ (reference sequence). Trimming removed 0 bases from V and 8 bases from J, with 5 bases in between. This CDR3 contains 12 residues. This clonotype was obtained from a human donor with Susac syndrome. Source material: CD4+ T cells from PBMCs. This chain joins TRBV13 and TRBJ1-3; no reliable D call. The CDR3 DNA reads TGTGCCAGCAGCTTAGGAGGAGACACCATATATTTT. Encoded protein: CASSLGGDTIYF.